One sample yielded the 15 T cell receptor beta chains listed below, sequenced in a study of blood T cell repertoires in COVID-19. Clones were sequenced by immunoSEQ multiplex PCR, and TCRdb holds only the in-frame ones, with some missing. The sample shows a few hundred thousand clones, under 90% of them seen only once. The sequenced sample consisted of PBMCs or T cells enriched from blood (not recorded which). The receptors here all came from a woman between 18 and 30 years old who had recovered from COVID-19.

The CDR3 spells CASSEGGLHQPQHF. CDR3 nucleotides: TGTGCCAGCAGTGAGGGGGGTCTACATCAGCCCCAGCATTTT. The chain links TRBV2 to TRBJ1-5; possibly TRBD1 for D (5 bases). Germline values: CDR1 SNHLY, CDR2 FYNNEI. Trimming removed 3 bases at V and 5 bases at J, with 11 bases between. The CDR3 sequence is 14 residues long.

V is TRBV11-2 and J is TRBJ1-3; D is ambiguous. This CDR3 contains 14 residues. V dropped 5 bases and J dropped 3 bases, with 11 bases sitting between them. Germline-derived CDR1 and CDR2 are SGHAT and FQNNGV. The CDR3 DNA reads as TGTGCCAGCAGCCCCCCAGGTGGTGGAAACACCATATATTTT. Amino acid sequence: CASSPPGGGNTIYF.

V and J are TRBV19 and TRBJ2-3, with a possible D match to TRBD1 (6 bases). Per germline, CDR1 LNHDA and CDR2 SQIVND (reference sequence). Trimming shortened V by 8 bases and J by 5 bases, and 17 bases separated the two germline ends. CDR3 length equals 14 residues. The CDR3 DNA reads TGTGCCAGTGGGGCACAGGGTCCGCGAGATACGCAGTATTTT. Its protein is CASGAQGPRDTQYF.

This clone was seen more than once but under ten times. The CDR3 region has the DNA TGTGCCAGCAGCTTGGGCGGAGCCCCCAACGAGCAGTACTTC. Translation: CASSLGGAPNEQYF. The chain has TRBV5-4 and TRBJ2-7, with D uncertain. Germline-derived CDR1 and CDR2 are SGHNT and YYREEE (reference sequence). Trimming removed 0 bases from V and 5 bases from J, with 12 bases in between. This CDR3 has 14 residues.

The genes are TRBV19 and TRBJ1-2; 7 bases align to TRBD1. Germline V gene sequence: CDR1 LNHDA, CDR2 SQIVND (reference sequence). The V and J ends lost 6 bases and 8 bases, in that order; junction bases with no gene match: 6. This CDR3 region has 12 residues. CDR3 in amino acids: CASREGAGGYTF. CDR3 DNA sequence: TGTGCCAGTAGAGAGGGGGCCGGGGGCTACACCTTC.

The CDR3 region is CASSQVPDRVHEQYF. The CDR3 DNA reads TGCGCCAGCAGTCAAGTACCGGACAGGGTCCACGAGCAGTACTTC. This rearrangement joins TRBV23-1 to TRBJ2-7; TRBD1 matches at 8 bases. TRBV23-1 is an ORF for which the function is uncertain. V lost 2 bases, J lost 5 bases, and 8 bases stayed unmatched. This CDR3 comprises 15 residues.

The J gene is TRBJ2-5, the V gene TRBV6-5; no clear D gene. V shed 5 bases and J shed 2 bases, with 9 bases lying between them. Per germline, CDR1 MNHEY and CDR2 SVGAGI. The CDR3 covers 13 residues. The CDR3 region is CASSIQWQETQYF. The CDR3 DNA reads TGTGCCAGCAGTATTCAGTGGCAAGAGACCCAGTACTTC.

The chain combines TRBV11-2 with TRBJ1-2, with 8 bases lining up with TRBD1. This CDR3 has 14 amino acids. Germline-derived CDR1 and CDR2 are SGHAT and FQNNGV. J was trimmed by 5 bases and V by 5 bases; bases with no gene match: 7. CDR3 nucleotides: TGTGCCAGCAGCCAAAACAGGGGGACGTATGGCTACACCTTC. Protein: CASSQNRGTYGYTF.

In the case of this clone: The sample has other DNA sequences that encode this CDR3 too. The chain combines TRBV9 with TRBJ2-5, with D perhaps matching TRBD1 (5 bases). The CDR3 contains 14 residues. The V gene lost 1 base and the J gene lost 1 base, with 8 bases spanning the gap. Germline V gene data show CDR1 as SGDLS and CDR2 as YYNGEE. DNA of the CDR3: TGTGCCAGCAGCGTAACAGGTGGCCAAGAGACCCAGTACTTC. Residues: CASSVTGGQETQYF.

This chain links TRBV2 with TRBJ2-3, with D unclear. The CDR3 is 14 residues long. Germline CDR1 reads SNHLY; CDR2 reads FYNNEI. Deletions cut 8 bases from V and 6 bases from J, with 18 bases between. The CDR3 DNA reads TGTGCCAGCTTTCGACTTCCAGACGAGGATACGCAGTATTTT. Translating it yields CASFRLPDEDTQYF.

V gene TRBV12-3 or TRBV12-4 combines with J gene TRBJ2-1; maybe TRBD2 (5 bases). The CDR3 totals 13 residues. Trimming left V 2 bases short and J 8 bases short, with 10 bases between. The DNA for the CDR3 is TGTGCCAGCAGTTTAAGGGAGAGCTATGAGCAGTTCTTC. Amino acids: CASSLRESYEQFF.

The rearrangement uses TRBV15 and TRBJ2-1; 8 bases are a match to TRBD2. V lost 0 bases, J lost 9 bases, and 13 bases stayed unmatched. The CDR3 has 17 amino acids. The germline CDR1 and CDR2 sequences are LNHNV and YYDKDF (reference sequence). In DNA form, the CDR3 reads TGTGCCACCAGCAGAGATAGGGAAAACGGGGGGGCCCTTGAGCAGTTCTTC. It is translated as CATSRDRENGGALEQFF.

The V call is TRBV6-5, the J call TRBJ1-5; no firm D call. CDR3 length: 13 residues. Trimming took 0 bases from V and 10 from J, leaving 10 bases between them. Germline V gives CDR1 MNHEY, CDR2 SVGAGI. The DNA for the CDR3 is TGTGCCAGCAGTTACTCGAGAGGAGAACCCCAGCATTTT. Translation gives CASSYSRGEPQHF.

The J gene is TRBJ2-7, the V gene TRBV7-2; a possible D gene is TRBD2 (5 bases). CDR1 is SGHTA and CDR2 is FQGNSA in the germline V gene. CDR3 size: 12 residues. V shed 3 bases and J shed 7 bases, with 10 bases lying between them. The CDR3 sequence is CASSFGRREQYF. The CDR3 coding sequence is TGTGCCAGCAGCTTCGGTAGGAGGGAGCAGTACTTC.

The CDR3: CAWARKGLGYTF. In DNA form, the CDR3 reads TGTGCCTGGGCCCGTAAGGGGCTGGGCTACACCTTC. This chain links TRBV30 with TRBJ1-2; D might be TRBD1 (5 bases). Trimming cost V 5 bases and J 8 bases, with 15 bases left between them. CDR1 is GTSNPN and CDR2 is SVGIG in the germline V gene (reference sequence). The CDR3 is 12 residues long.